Below are 4 T cell receptor beta chains sequenced from a single sample in a study of blood T cell repertoires in COVID-19. Produced via immunoSEQ multiplex PCR; TCRdb's table is partial and in-frame only. The repertoire holds 110,000 or so clones, with 85% as singletons. Sequenced sample: peripheral blood. The source is a human donor in a cohort sampled during active COVID-19.

Concerning this clone itself: Germline is not matched at one junction end, which may reflect a read error. The chain combines TRBV28 with TRBJ2-5, with 7 bases matching TRBD2. There are 9 residues in the CDR3. Germline V gives CDR1 MDHEN, CDR2 SYDVKM. CDR3 coding DNA: TGTGCCAGCAGCCCGGGGGGAAACTTC. It yields the protein CASSPGGNF.

The chain carries TRBV7-2 and TRBJ2-3, with 13 nucleotides matching TRBD2. Germline CDR1 and CDR2: SGHTA and FQGNSA. V lost 5 bases, J lost 2 bases, and 13 bases stayed unmatched. The CDR3 runs to 19 residues. The CDR3 nucleotides are TGTGCCAGCAGCCCTAACCGTCCCGGGACTAGCGGGAACACAGATACGCAGTATTTT. This translates into CASSPNRPGTSGNTDTQYF.

This chain joins TRBV2 and TRBJ1-4; D not resolved. Trimming stripped 4 bases from V and 8 bases from J, with 14 bases between. The CDR3 runs to 14 residues. Germline CDR1 reads SNHLY; CDR2 reads FYNNEI. The CDR3: CASSADRTGEKLFF. CDR3 DNA sequence: TGTGCCAGCAGTGCAGACCGGACGGGGGAAAAACTGTTTTTT.

This chain connects TRBV25-1 to TRBJ2-7, with 7 bases aligning to TRBD1. The CDR3 sequence is 14 residues long. J was trimmed by 3 bases and V by 3 bases; bases with no gene match: 5. Germline CDR1 MGHDK, CDR2 SYGVNS. The CDR3 sequence: CASSDDRVSYEQYF. CDR3 nucleotides: TGTGCCAGCAGTGACGACAGGGTTAGCTACGAGCAGTACTTC.